Following are 24 T cell receptor beta chains from one sample sequenced in a study of blood T cell repertoires in COVID-19 (dated by TCRdb to the early 2020s). Library generation was performed with the immunoSEQ multiplex PCR assay. Here the immuneACCESS table is served through TCRdb, limited to in-frame sequences with V and J called. Missing clones are a known gap in these copies; in checked studies unresolved V genes cover under half, and the rest lacks a known reason. Here the sample has 250,000 to 350,000 clones; approximately 83% occur a single time. The top ten hold approximately 4.2% of the sample. The sequenced sample was PBMCs or T cells enriched from blood (not recorded which). The receptors come from a woman aged 25-40 years who had recovered from COVID-19.

The rearrangement joins TRBV5-1 to TRBJ1-1; TRBD1 matches at 10 bases. The CDR3 is made up of 15 amino acids. Germline CDR1 reads SGHRS; CDR2 reads YFSETQ. After removal of 0 bases from V and 10 bases from J, the junction contained 9 bases not matched to a gene. As DNA, the CDR3 is TGCGCCAGCAGCTTGGAGTTCGCGGGACAGGGGTTAGCTTTCTTT. It encodes CASSLEFAGQGLAFF.

This clone was observed a few times. The rearrangement joins TRBV24-1 to TRBJ1-6, with 9 bases fitting TRBD1. The length of the CDR3 is 15 residues. Germline loops: CDR1 KGHDR, CDR2 SFDVKD. The V segment lost 4 bases and the J segment 5 bases; nucleotides outside the gene matches: 2. The CDR3 sequence is CATSEGQGNNSPLHF. The CDR3 DNA reads as TGTGCCACCAGTGAAGGACAGGGGAATAATTCACCCCTCCACTTT.

The CDR3 DNA reads as TGTGCCAGCAGCTTGGCCACAGGGCAGGCTGGAAACACCATATATTTT. This gives the protein CASSLATGQAGNTIYF. The J gene is TRBJ1-3, the V gene TRBV5-6; D might be TRBD1 (6 bases). V was trimmed by 0 bases and J by 2 bases, leaving 12 bases between them. Germline CDR1 reads SGHDT; CDR2 reads YYEEEE. The CDR3 consists of 16 residues.

As regards this clone: This sample also contains other DNA sequences that code for the same CDR3. The rearrangement joins TRBV30 to TRBJ1-5, with D perhaps TRBD1 (5 bases). Between the trimmed V and J ends, which lost 0 bases and 6 bases, there was a span of 9 bases. Germline CDR1 is GTSNPN and CDR2 is SVGIG (reference sequence). The CDR3 loop spans 13 amino acids. The CDR3 loop reads CAWSVRGSQPQHF. CDR3 DNA sequence: TGTGCCTGGAGTGTAAGGGGTAGTCAGCCCCAGCATTTT.

The CDR3 nucleotides read TGTGCCAGCAGTGGGGACAGGGGGACCCGACACCGCACCACTGAAGCTTTCTTT. Protein product: CASSGDRGTRHRTTEAFF. This sequence joins TRBV27 and TRBJ1-1; 11 nucleotides align to TRBD1. There are 18 residues in the CDR3. CDR1 is MNHEY and CDR2 is SMNVEV in the germline V gene (reference sequence). The J segment lost 4 bases and the V segment lost 5 bases, leaving 15 bases of the junction unmatched.

The V gene is TRBV19, the J gene TRBJ2-1; D gene uncertain. CDR3 length: 16 amino acids. V dropped 8 bases and J dropped 2 bases, with 19 bases sitting between them. Germline V lookup: CDR1 LNHDA, CDR2 SQIVND (reference sequence). This CDR3 reads CASGHQVVSPYNEQFF. The CDR3 DNA sequence: TGTGCCAGTGGCCACCAGGTAGTGAGTCCCTACAATGAGCAGTTCTTC.

The sample holds one count of this clone. V usage is TRBV27 and J usage is TRBJ2-1; D perhaps matches TRBD1 (5 bases). This CDR3 contains 18 residues. Deletions cut 4 bases from V and 8 bases from J, with 27 bases between. Germline loops: CDR1 MNHEY, CDR2 SMNVEV (reference sequence). The CDR3 sequence: CASSSTYPREEIWDEQFF. The CDR3 bases are TGTGCCAGCAGTTCAACATACCCCAGGGAAGAAATTTGGGATGAGCAGTTCTTC.

The DNA for the CDR3 is TGTGCCAGAATTCGCACAGGGGCCCCCTATGGCTACACCTTC. Its translation: CARIRTGAPYGYTF. J is TRBJ1-2 and V is TRBV7-5; TRBD1 reflects the table's D call only, with no check against the DNA. TRBV7-5 is assigned pseudogene status. This CDR3 region has 14 residues.

CDR3 DNA: TGTGCCAGCAGCTTGGTATACGGACAGAGCCTCTACGAGCAGTACTTC. Its protein product is CASSLVYGQSLYEQYF. The chain is built from TRBV5-6 and TRBJ2-7; the D gene is possibly TRBD1 (6 bases). The CDR3 runs to 16 residues. Germline V gene lookup returns CDR1 SGHDT and CDR2 YYEEEE. V lost 0 bases and J 3 bases, leaving 16 bases between the germline ends. The variable domain in full, completed from reference TRBV5-6 and TRBJ2-7, reads DAGVTQSPTHLIKTRGQQVTLRCSPKSGHDTVSWYQQALGQGPQFIFQYYEEEERQRGNFPDRFSGHQFPNYSSELNVNALLLGDSALYLCASSLVYGQSLYEQYFGPGTRLTVT.

This chain uses TRBV7-9 with TRBJ2-4; D remains unclear. The CDR3 length is 14 residues. The germline gives CDR1 SEHNR, CDR2 FQNEAQ (reference sequence). V was shortened by 6 bases and J by 0 bases, with 9 bases between the two germline ends. The CDR3 nucleotides are TGTGCCAGCAGTCTAGACCTAGCCAAAAACATTCAGTACTTC. This encodes CASSLDLAKNIQYF.

The chain links TRBV10-1 to TRBJ1-5; D is possibly TRBD1 (5 bases). CDR3 length: 15 amino acids. The germline CDR1 and CDR2 sequences are WNHNN and SYGVQD (reference sequence). The ends were cut back, 5 bases at V and 1 base at J, with 12 bases in the middle. The CDR3 DNA is TGCGCCAGCAGTCCCGGGGGGAAGAGCAATCAGCCCCAGCATTTT. Protein product: CASSPGGKSNQPQHF.

The rearrangement uses TRBV24-1 and TRBJ1-2, with 8 bases that match TRBD1. The length of the CDR3 is 15 residues. Trimming at V came to 3 bases and at J to 3 bases, leaving 5 bases not matched to a gene. The V gene's germline CDR1 is KGHDR and CDR2 SFDVKD. The CDR3 region has the DNA TGTGCCACCAGTGATCGGACAGGGAATTACTATGGCTACACCTTC. Translating it yields CATSDRTGNYYGYTF.

The J gene is TRBJ1-1, the V gene TRBV5-1; 9 nucleotides agree with TRBD1. This CDR3 has 17 amino acids. V trimming: 2 bases; J trimming: 1 base; junction bases outside the gene matches: 9. Germline V gene lookup returns CDR1 SGHRS and CDR2 YFSETQ. This CDR3 is CASSFTRTGAENTEAFF. The CDR3 DNA reads TGCGCCAGCAGCTTTACCCGGACAGGGGCGGAGAACACTGAAGCTTTCTTT.

The J gene is TRBJ1-1, the V gene TRBV28, with D possibly being TRBD1 (5 bases). The CDR3 sequence is 15 residues long. The germline V and J ends were trimmed by 7 bases and 5 bases, with 20 bases remaining between them. Germline-derived CDR1 and CDR2 are MDHEN and SYDVKM. CDR3 nucleotide sequence: TGTGCCAGCAACCCGCTGGGGGGGTTGGGTACTGAAGCTTTCTTT. Its translation is CASNPLGGLGTEAFF.

This clone was observed a single time. This chain links TRBV7-2 with TRBJ1-5, with D tentatively TRBD1 (5 bases). CDR3 length equals 15 residues. Germline CDR1 and CDR2: SGHTA and FQGNSA. V gave up 5 bases and J gave up 1 base, with 12 bases separating them. This CDR3 reads CASSPDRASNQPQHF. The CDR3 nucleotides are TGTGCCAGCAGCCCCGACAGAGCGAGCAATCAGCCCCAGCATTTT.

The chain recombines TRBV5-1 with TRBJ1-4; a possible D gene is TRBD1 (5 bases). Trimming shortened V by 6 bases and J by 6 bases, and 15 bases separated the two germline ends. This CDR3 comprises 14 residues. Germline V CDR1 and CDR2: SGHRS, YFSETQ. This CDR3 reads CASKGRAADEKLFF. CDR3 sequence (DNA): TGCGCCAGCAAGGGCAGGGCGGCGGATGAAAAACTGTTTTTT.

The chain links TRBV27 to TRBJ2-7; D perhaps matches TRBD2 (6 bases). The CDR3 contains 16 residues. CDR1 and CDR2 (germline): MNHEY, SMNVEV (reference sequence). V was pared by 3 bases and J by 3 bases, with 18 bases between. CDR3 protein: CASSFSSQGLYYEQYF. The CDR3 DNA reads TGTGCCAGCAGTTTCTCCTCTCAGGGACTTTACTACGAGCAGTACTTC.

This rearrangement joins TRBV30 to TRBJ1-3; D may be TRBD1 (5 bases). V lost 8 bases and J 2 bases, leaving 13 bases between the germline ends. The CDR3 is 13 amino acids. Germline CDR1 and CDR2: GTSNPN and SVGIG (reference sequence). CDR3 in DNA: TGTGCCCACCGGTGGGGGGCTGGAAACACCATATATTTT. It yields the protein CAHRWGAGNTIYF.

V gene TRBV28 combines with J gene TRBJ2-7, with a possible D match to TRBD2 (6 bases). This CDR3 is built from 14 residues. Germline V gives CDR1 MDHEN, CDR2 SYDVKM. The germline V and J ends were trimmed by 7 bases and 5 bases, with 18 bases remaining between them. CDR3 nucleotides: TGTGCCAGCACCGCGGCGGGGTATTTGGACGAGCAGTACTTC. This sequence encodes CASTAAGYLDEQYF. The entire variable domain, with the rest obtained from reference TRBV28 and TRBJ2-7, is as follows: DVKVTQSSRYLVKRTGEKVFLECVQDMDHENMFWYRQDPGLGLRLIYFSYDVKMKEKGDIPEGYSVSREKKERFSLILESASTNQTSMYLCASTAAGYLDEQYFGPGTRLTVT.

The chain combines TRBV5-1 with TRBJ1-1; 7 bases agree with TRBD1. V was clipped by 4 bases and J by 4 bases; unmatched bases: 7. Germline CDR1 and CDR2: SGHRS and YFSETQ. This CDR3 is 14 amino acids long. The CDR3 protein is CASSGTGVGTEAFF. The CDR3 DNA follows: TGCGCCAGCAGCGGAACAGGGGTTGGCACTGAAGCTTTCTTT.

This clone was seen just once. The J gene is TRBJ2-7, the V gene TRBV28; D unclear. Trimming pared 7 bases from V and 3 bases from J, leaving 13 bases between. This CDR3 comprises 13 residues. Germline values: CDR1 MDHEN, CDR2 SYDVKM. The CDR3 here is CASTTFPFYEQYF. The CDR3, as DNA: TGTGCCAGCACGACATTCCCGTTCTACGAGCAGTACTTC. The variable domain in full, with the rest retrieved from reference TRBV28 and TRBJ2-7, is DVKVTQSSRYLVKRTGEKVFLECVQDMDHENMFWYRQDPGLGLRLIYFSYDVKMKEKGDIPEGYSVSREKKERFSLILESASTNQTSMYLCASTTFPFYEQYFGPGTRLTVT.

The chain uses TRBV20-1 and TRBJ2-1, with D possibly being TRBD2 (5 bases). V shed 3 bases and J shed 0 bases, with 6 bases lying between them. The CDR3 totals 13 residues. CDR1 is DFQATT and CDR2 is SNEGSKA in the germline V gene (reference sequence). CDR3 in amino acids: CSASGSSYNEQFF. DNA for the CDR3: TGCAGTGCTAGTGGGAGCTCCTACAATGAGCAGTTCTTC.

The V and J genes are TRBV2 and TRBJ1-2; D uncertain. Trimming pared 2 bases from V and 10 bases from J, leaving 14 bases between. Germline assignment: CDR1 SNHLY and CDR2 FYNNEI. The CDR3 length is 13 residues. This CDR3 reads CASSETVSMPYTF. DNA of the CDR3: TGTGCCAGCAGTGAAACGGTATCTATGCCCTACACCTTC.

The chain couples TRBV5-4 to TRBJ1-3, with 9 bases fitting TRBD1. Germline V gives CDR1 SGHNT, CDR2 YYREEE (reference sequence). The trim removed 2 bases at V and 4 bases at J, leaving 7 bases unmatched. CDR3 length equals 16 residues. The CDR3 DNA is TGTGCCAGCAGCTTCCACAGGGGGCTAAGAGGAAACACCATATATTTT. Its protein is CASSFHRGLRGNTIYF.